This record concerns one T cell receptor (beta chain) sequence. Sequenced by immunoSEQ multiplex PCR; TCRdb stores in-frame clones only, minus some. The sample includes about 130,000 clones, approximately 90% seen only once; the top ten take 5% to 6%. Time point reported: blood 2 weeks post-SBRT. The treatment was: 15 Gy SBRT to primary tumor, nephrectomy 4 weeks later. Clear cell pathology was present in this patient's renal cell carcinoma. These data come from a study of radiation and T cells in renal cell carcinoma. Germline-derived CDR1 and CDR2 are MNHEY and SVGAGI. The ends lost 2 bases at V and 5 bases at J; junction bases unmatched: 6. CDR3 length: 14 residues.

The sequences come from blood, collected from a patient whose treatment included radiotherapy and nephrectomy. This sequence was found in a woman between 70 and 85 years old with renal cell carcinoma. The chain employs TRBV6-5 and TRBJ2-7; TRBD1 aligns across 7 bases. Here the CDR3 reads CASSYKTGWDEQYF. CDR3 in DNA: TGTGCCAGCAGTTACAAGACAGGGTGGGACGAGCAGTACTTC.